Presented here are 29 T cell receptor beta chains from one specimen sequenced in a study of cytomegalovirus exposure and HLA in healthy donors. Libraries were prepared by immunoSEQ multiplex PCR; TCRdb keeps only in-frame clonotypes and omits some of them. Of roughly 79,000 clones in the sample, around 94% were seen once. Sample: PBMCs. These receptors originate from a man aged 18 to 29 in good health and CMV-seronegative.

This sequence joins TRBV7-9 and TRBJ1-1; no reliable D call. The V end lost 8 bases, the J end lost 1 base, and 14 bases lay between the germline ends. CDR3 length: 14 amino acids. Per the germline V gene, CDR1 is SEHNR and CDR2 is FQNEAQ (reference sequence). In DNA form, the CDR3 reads TGTGCCAGCCACGCGGGGTTTCCGAACACTGAAGCTTTCTTT. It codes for CASHAGFPNTEAFF.

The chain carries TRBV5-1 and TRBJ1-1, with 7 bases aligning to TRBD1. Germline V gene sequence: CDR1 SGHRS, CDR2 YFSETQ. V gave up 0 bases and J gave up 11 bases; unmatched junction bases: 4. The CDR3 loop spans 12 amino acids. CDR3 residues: CASSLGPGGAFF. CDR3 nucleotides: TGCGCCAGCAGCTTGGGTCCAGGGGGGGCTTTCTTT. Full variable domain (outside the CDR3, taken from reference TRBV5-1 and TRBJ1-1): KAGVTQTPRYLIKTRGQQVTLSCSPISGHRSVSWYQQTPGQGLQFLFEYFSETQRNKGNFPGRFSGRQFSNSRSEMNVSTLELGDSALYLCASSLGPGGAFFGQGTRLTVV.

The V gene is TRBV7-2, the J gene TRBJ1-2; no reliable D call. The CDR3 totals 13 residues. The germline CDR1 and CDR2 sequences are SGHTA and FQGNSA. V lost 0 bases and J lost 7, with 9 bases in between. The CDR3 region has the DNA TGTGCCAGCAGCTTAGCCCACGAGGGTGGCTACACCTTC. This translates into CASSLAHEGGYTF.

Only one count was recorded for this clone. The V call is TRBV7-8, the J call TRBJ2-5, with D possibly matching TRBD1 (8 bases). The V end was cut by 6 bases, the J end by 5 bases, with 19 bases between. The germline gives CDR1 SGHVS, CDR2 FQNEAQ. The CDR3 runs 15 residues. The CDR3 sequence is CASRSGGRTRETQYF. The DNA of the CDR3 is TGTGCCAGCAGGTCAGGGGGCAGGACTAGGGAGACCCAGTACTTC.

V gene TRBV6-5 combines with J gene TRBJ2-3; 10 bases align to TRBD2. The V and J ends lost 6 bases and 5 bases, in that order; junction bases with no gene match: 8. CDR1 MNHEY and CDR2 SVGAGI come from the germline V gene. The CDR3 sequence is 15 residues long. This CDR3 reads CASSPAGGRGDTQYF. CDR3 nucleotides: TGTGCCAGCAGCCCAGCGGGGGGGCGTGGAGATACGCAGTATTTT.

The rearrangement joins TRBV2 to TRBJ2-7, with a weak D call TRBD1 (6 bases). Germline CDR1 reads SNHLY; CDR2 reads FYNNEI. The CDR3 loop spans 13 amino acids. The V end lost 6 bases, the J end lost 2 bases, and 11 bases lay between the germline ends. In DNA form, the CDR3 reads TGTGCCAGCAGCGGACAGCTCACCTACGAGCAGTACTTC. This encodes CASSGQLTYEQYF.

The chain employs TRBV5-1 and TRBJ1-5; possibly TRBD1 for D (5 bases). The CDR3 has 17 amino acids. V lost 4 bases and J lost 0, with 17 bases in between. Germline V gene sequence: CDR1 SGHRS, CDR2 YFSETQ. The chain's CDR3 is CASSLGPGGDSNQPQHF. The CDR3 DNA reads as TGCGCCAGCAGCCTCGGACCGGGGGGGGATAGCAATCAGCCCCAGCATTTT.

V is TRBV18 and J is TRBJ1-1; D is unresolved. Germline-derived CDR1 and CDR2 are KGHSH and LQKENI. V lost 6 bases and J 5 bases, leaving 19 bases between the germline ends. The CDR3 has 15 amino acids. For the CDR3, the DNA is TGTGCCAGCTCTTCCACCACCCCGCCCCGGACTGAAGCTTTCTTT. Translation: CASSSTTPPRTEAFF.

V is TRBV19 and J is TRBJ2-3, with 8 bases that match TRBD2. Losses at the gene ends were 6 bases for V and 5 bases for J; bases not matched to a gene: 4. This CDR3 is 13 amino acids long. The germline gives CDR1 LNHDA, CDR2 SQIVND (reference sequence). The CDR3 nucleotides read TGTGCCAGTAGCGGGAGGGTGGGAGATACGCAGTATTTT. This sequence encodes CASSGRVGDTQYF.

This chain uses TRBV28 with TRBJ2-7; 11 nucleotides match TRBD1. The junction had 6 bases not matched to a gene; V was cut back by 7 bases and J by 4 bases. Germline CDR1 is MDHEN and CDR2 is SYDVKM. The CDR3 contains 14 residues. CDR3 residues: CASTRTGGGYEQYF. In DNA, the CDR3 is TGTGCCAGCACCAGGACAGGGGGCGGGTACGAGCAGTACTTC. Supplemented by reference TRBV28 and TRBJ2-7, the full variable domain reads DVKVTQSSRYLVKRTGEKVFLECVQDMDHENMFWYRQDPGLGLRLIYFSYDVKMKEKGDIPEGYSVSREKKERFSLILESASTNQTSMYLCASTRTGGGYEQYFGPGTRLTVT.

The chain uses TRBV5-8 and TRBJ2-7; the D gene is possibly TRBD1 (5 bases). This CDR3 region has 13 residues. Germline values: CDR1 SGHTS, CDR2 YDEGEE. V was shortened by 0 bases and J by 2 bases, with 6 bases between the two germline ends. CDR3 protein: CASSLEGPYEQYF. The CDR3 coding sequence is TGTGCCAGCAGCTTGGAGGGGCCCTACGAGCAGTACTTC.

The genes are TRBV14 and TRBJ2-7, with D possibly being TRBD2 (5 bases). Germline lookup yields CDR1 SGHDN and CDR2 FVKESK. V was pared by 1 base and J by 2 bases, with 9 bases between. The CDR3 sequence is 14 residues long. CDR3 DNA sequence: TGTGCCAGCAGCCAAGGGAATAGCGCCTACGAGCAGTACTTC. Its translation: CASSQGNSAYEQYF.

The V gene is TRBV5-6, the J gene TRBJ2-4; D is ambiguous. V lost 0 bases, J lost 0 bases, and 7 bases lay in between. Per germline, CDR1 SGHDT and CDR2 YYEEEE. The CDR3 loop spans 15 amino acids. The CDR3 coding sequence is TGTGCCAGCAGCTTGGGACAAGTAGCCAAAAACATTCAGTACTTC. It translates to CASSLGQVAKNIQYF.

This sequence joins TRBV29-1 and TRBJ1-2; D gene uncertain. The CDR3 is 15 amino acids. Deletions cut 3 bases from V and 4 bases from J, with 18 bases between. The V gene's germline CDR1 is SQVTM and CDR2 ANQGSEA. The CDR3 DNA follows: TGCAGCGTTGAGGGAGACGCGGTCGATCTCTATGGCTACACCTTC. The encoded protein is CSVEGDAVDLYGYTF.

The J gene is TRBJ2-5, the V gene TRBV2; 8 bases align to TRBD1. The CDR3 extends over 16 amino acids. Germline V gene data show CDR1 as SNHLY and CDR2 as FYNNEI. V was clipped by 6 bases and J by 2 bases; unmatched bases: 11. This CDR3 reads CASSDGPGTGQETQYF. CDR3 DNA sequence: TGTGCCAGCAGCGACGGTCCCGGGACAGGTCAAGAGACCCAGTACTTC. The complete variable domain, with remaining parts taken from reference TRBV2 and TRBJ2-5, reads EPEVTQTPSHQVTQMGQEVILRCVPISNHLYFYWYRQILGQKVEFLVSFYNNEISEKSEIFDDQFSVERPDGSNFTLKIRSTKLEDSAMYFCASSDGPGTGQETQYFGPGTRLLVL.

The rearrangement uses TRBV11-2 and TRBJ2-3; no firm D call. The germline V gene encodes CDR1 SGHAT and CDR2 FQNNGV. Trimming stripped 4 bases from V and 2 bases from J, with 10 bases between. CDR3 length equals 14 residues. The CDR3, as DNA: TGTGCCAGCAGCTACCGGGTTCCCACAGATACGCAGTATTTT. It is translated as CASSYRVPTDTQYF.

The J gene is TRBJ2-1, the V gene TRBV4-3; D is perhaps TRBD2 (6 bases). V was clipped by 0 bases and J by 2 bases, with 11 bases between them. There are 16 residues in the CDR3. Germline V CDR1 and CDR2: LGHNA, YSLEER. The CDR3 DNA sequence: TGCGCCAGCAGCCAAGATGCGGGGTTAGCCTACAATGAGCAGTTCTTC. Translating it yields CASSQDAGLAYNEQFF.

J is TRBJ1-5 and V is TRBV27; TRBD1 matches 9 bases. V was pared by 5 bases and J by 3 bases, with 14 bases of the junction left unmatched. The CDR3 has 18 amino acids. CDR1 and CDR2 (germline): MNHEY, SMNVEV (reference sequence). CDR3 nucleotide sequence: TGTGCCAGCAGTCCCGCGGGCTGGACAGGGGCTTACAATCAGCCCCAGCATTTT. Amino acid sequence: CASSPAGWTGAYNQPQHF.

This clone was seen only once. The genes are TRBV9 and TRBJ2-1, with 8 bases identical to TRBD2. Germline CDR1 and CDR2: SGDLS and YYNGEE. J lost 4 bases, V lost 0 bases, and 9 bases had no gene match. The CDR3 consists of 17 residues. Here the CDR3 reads CASSVEWGLDPYNEQFF. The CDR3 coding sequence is TGTGCCAGCAGCGTAGAATGGGGACTAGACCCTTACAATGAGCAGTTCTTC. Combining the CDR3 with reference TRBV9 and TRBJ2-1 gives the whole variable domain DSGVTQTPKHLITATGQRVTLRCSPRSGDLSVYWYQQSLDQGLQFLIQYYNGEERAKGNILERFSAQQFPDLHSELNLSSLELGDSALYFCASSVEWGLDPYNEQFFGPGTRLTVL.

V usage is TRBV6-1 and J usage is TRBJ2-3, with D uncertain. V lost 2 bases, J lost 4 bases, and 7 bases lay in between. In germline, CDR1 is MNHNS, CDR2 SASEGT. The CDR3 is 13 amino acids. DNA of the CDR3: TGTGCCAGCAGTGAACTAGATGCAGATACGCAGTATTTT. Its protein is CASSELDADTQYF.

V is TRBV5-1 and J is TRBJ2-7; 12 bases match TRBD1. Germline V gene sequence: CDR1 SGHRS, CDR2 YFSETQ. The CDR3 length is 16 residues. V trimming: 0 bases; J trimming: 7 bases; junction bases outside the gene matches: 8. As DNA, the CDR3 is TGCGCCAGCAGCTTGGCTTCGGGACAGGGGGCCGGGGAGCAGTACTTC. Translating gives CASSLASGQGAGEQYF.

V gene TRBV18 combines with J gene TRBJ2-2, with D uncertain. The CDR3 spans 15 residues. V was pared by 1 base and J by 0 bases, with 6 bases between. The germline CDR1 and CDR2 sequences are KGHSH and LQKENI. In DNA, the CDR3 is TGTGCCAGCTCACCACGCGGAGCGAACACCGGGGAGCTGTTTTTT. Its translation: CASSPRGANTGELFF.

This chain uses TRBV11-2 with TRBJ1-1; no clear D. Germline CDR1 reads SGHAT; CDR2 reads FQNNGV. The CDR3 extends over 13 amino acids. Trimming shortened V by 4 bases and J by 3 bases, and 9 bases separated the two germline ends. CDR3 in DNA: TGTGCCAGCAGCTCGGACTCCGACACTGAAGCTTTCTTT. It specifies CASSSDSDTEAFF.

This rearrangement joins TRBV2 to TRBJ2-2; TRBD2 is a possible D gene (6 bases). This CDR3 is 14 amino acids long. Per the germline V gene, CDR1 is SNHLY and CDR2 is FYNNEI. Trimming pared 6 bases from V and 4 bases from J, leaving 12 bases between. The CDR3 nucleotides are TGTGCCAGCAGAGGACTAAGTTTCACCGGGGAGCTGTTTTTT. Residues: CASRGLSFTGELFF.

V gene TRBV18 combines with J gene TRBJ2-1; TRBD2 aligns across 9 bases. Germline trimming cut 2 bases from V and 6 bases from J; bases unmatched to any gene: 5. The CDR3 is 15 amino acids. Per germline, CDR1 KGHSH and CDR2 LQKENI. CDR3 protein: CASSPGTSRSNEQFF. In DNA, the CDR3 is TGTGCCAGCTCACCAGGGACTAGCAGGAGCAATGAGCAGTTCTTC.

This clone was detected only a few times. This CDR3 reads CASSPNSGGNQPQHF. The CDR3 DNA follows: TGTGCCAGCTCACCTAATTCCGGGGGCAATCAGCCCCAGCATTTT. The chain couples TRBV18 to TRBJ1-5; D not resolved. The CDR3 spans 15 residues. Per the germline V gene, CDR1 is KGHSH and CDR2 is LQKENI. V gave up 3 bases and J gave up 2 bases, with 11 bases separating them.

CDR3 DNA sequence: TGCGCCAGCGCCGGGACAGGGCTGAGGGAGCAGTACTTC. This encodes CASAGTGLREQYF. This chain connects TRBV5-1 to TRBJ2-7; 9 nucleotides match TRBD1. Trimming cost V 7 bases and J 7 bases; bases outside gene matches: 9. This CDR3 is built from 13 residues. Germline lookup yields CDR1 SGHRS and CDR2 YFSETQ.

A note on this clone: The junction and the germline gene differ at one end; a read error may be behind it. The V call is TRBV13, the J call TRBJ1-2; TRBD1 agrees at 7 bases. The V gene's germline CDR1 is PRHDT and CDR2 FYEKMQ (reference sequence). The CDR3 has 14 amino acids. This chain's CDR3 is CASSLGQVSHGYTF. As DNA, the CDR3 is TGTGCCAGCAGCCTAGGACAGGTCTCCCATGGCTACACCTTC.

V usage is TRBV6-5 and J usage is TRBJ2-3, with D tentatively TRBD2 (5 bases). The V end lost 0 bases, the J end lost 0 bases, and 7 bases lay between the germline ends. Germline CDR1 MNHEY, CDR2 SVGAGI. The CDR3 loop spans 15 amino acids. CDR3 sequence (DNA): TGTGCCAGCAGTTACTCAGGCGGGAGCACAGATACGCAGTATTTT. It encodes CASSYSGGSTDTQYF.